This T cell receptor beta chain was captured by sequencing in a study of CD4 T cells in relation to SARS-CoV-2 and coronaviruses. The overall study: After roughly 11 days of antigen culture, PBMC TCR beta CDR3s were sequenced.

Sequencing used immunoSEQ multiplex PCR; TCRdb keeps in-frame clones, though not all of them. In the table there are about 18,000 clones, 77% of which are singletons. This CDR3 comprises 15 residues. Trimming left V 0 bases short and J 6 bases short, with 12 bases between. The germline CDR1 and CDR2 sequences are KGHSH and LQKENI. Note on this clone: Its matching antigen is unknown.

Unexposed donor CD4+ T cells date from about 2011-2018, before the COVID-19 pandemic. CD4+ T cells were isolated from the cells after about nine days of culture. As cell numbers allowed, unexposed-donor CD4+ T cells faced SARS-CoV-2 S/N and four cold-coronavirus spikes. The genes are TRBV18 and TRBJ1-5, with unresolved D. The sequence was collected from a human donor in good health. The sequenced sample was CD4+ T cells from PBMCs, cultured in vitro. The CDR3 DNA reads as TGTGCCAGCTCACCACCAGGAGGTCAAAGTCAGCCCCAGCATTTT. Translated, it gives CASSPPGGQSQPQHF.